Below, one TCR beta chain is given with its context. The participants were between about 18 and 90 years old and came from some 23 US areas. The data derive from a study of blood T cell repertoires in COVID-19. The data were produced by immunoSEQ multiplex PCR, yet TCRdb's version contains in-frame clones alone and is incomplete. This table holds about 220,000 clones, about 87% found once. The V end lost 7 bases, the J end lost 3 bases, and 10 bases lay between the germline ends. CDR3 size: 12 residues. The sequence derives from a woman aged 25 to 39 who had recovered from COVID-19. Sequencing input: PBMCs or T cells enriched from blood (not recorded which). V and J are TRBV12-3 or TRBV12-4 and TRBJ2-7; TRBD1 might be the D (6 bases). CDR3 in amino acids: CASTGQHYEQYF. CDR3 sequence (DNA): TGTGCCAGCACCGGACAGCACTACGAGCAGTACTTC.